This TCR beta chain was profiled in a study of cytomegalovirus exposure and HLA in healthy donors. Study results and caveats: A list of about 180 TCR beta chains associated with cytomegalovirus was given. Links to common viral pathogens appeared, in a later analysis, for several of the most significant clusters.

Concerning this clone: What it binds is not known.

This CDR3 has 18 amino acids. V dropped 3 bases and J dropped 5; count of bases not matched to a gene: 10. Germline V gives CDR1 SGHNT, CDR2 YYREEE (reference sequence). This PCR relied on a set of 60 Vbeta primers and 13 Jbeta primers. Using immunoSEQ multiplex PCR, the repertoire was profiled, and TCRdb retains in-frame clones only, with some absent. The sample holds 100,000 to 150,000 clones; less than 80% are singletons and the top ten take around 4%. The TCR sequence derives from a man aged 25-45 years in good health and CMV-seronegative. Sequenced material: PBMCs. This chain uses TRBV5-4 with TRBJ2-3; 15 bases match TRBD2. The CDR3 coding sequence is TGTGCCAGCAGCTCCGGAGGACTAGCGGGGGGGCTTGGAGATACGCAGTATTTT. Translated, it gives CASSSGGLAGGLGDTQYF.